The entry below describes one TCR beta chain. PCR used 60 Vbeta primers and 13 Jbeta primers. TCRdb's copy holds only in-frame clones and misses some; the assay was immunoSEQ multiplex PCR. The sample table sets out roughly 220,000 clones. Germline V lookup: CDR1 SGHDT, CDR2 YYEEEE. The CDR3 is 12 amino acids. Trimming took off 0 bases at V and 6 bases at J, with 5 bases between the two ends. The entry originates in a study of cytomegalovirus exposure and HLA in healthy donors. About the research overall: Out of fewer than 500 genotyped donors, around 80% belonged to the Caucasian-associated ancestry cluster.

Material for sequencing was PBMCs. The rearrangement uses TRBV5-6 and TRBJ2-3; D gene unclear. The TCR comes from a girl aged 2 to 9 in good health and CMV-seropositive. The CDR3 sequence: CASSLVGDTQYF. CDR3 bases: TGTGCCAGCAGCTTGGTCGGGGATACGCAGTATTTT.